Presented here are 29 T cell receptor beta chains from one specimen sequenced in a study of response to subunit inactivated influenza vaccine (dated by TCRdb to about 2018). Libraries were prepared through RT-PCR. Sequencing was carried out with an Illumina HiSeq 2500. TCRdb applied fastp at Q25 and MiXCR to the public reads, then kept only in-frame beta chains. When rows share a CDR3 protein, they turn into one entry using the most common DNA and genes. For this sample the table gives roughly 760,000 distinct CDR3 sequences, of which 21% were detected only once. The ten biggest clones cover about 10% of the sample. The specimen was PBMCs from blood, collected around 5 days after vaccination. These receptors originate from a man in his fifties who received an inactivated influenza vaccine. Donor details come from another sample of the same person, matched by shared clones.

This clonotype came up a few times. The V and J genes are TRBV12-3 or TRBV12-4 and TRBJ2-1; 9 bases match TRBD2. This CDR3 spans 14 amino acids. With 6 bases clipped from V and 4 bases from J, the junction kept 4 bases outside the gene matches. CDR3: CASRPSGVYNEQFF. CDR3 sequence (DNA): TGTGCCAGCAGGCCTAGCGGGGTGTACAATGAGCAGTTCTTC.

This clonotype appeared many times. V and J are TRBV7-9 and TRBJ2-7, with D hard to call. The V end was cut by 1 base, the J end by 7 bases, with 8 bases between. Per germline, CDR1 SEHNR and CDR2 FQNEAQ (reference sequence). The CDR3 runs 12 residues. As DNA, the CDR3 is TGTGCCAGCAGCTTAGGTACCGGGGAGCAGTACTTC. Translated: CASSLGTGEQYF.

The sample holds one count of this clonotype. The chain employs TRBV18 and TRBJ2-1, with 8 positions matching TRBD2. CDR3 length: 17 amino acids. The V segment lost 3 bases and the J segment 5 bases; nucleotides outside the gene matches: 12. Germline CDR1 is KGHSH and CDR2 is LQKENI. In DNA, the CDR3 is TGTGCCAGCTCACCCCGGGCTAGCGGGCCATACGACAATGAGCAGTTCTTC. This codes for CASSPRASGPYDNEQFF. Looking up the rest from reference TRBV18 and TRBJ2-1 gives the full variable domain: NAGVMQNPRHLVRRRGQEARLRCSPMKGHSHVYWYRQLPEEGLKFMVYLQKENIIDESGMPKERFSAEFPKEGPSILRIQQVVRGDSAAYFCASSPRASGPYDNEQFFGPGTRLTVL.

The chain joins TRBV2 to TRBJ2-2; D perhaps matches TRBD1 (5 bases). Germline loops: CDR1 SNHLY, CDR2 FYNNEI. The CDR3 spans 12 residues. Trimming cost V 6 bases and J 6 bases, with 8 bases left between them. CDR3 region: CASRIGAGELFF. The CDR3 coding sequence is TGTGCCAGCAGAATAGGGGCCGGGGAGCTGTTTTTT.

In its sample, this clonotype was seen a few times. V and J are TRBV7-2 and TRBJ2-7, with D unclear. The V gene lost 2 bases and the J gene lost 3 bases, with 8 bases spanning the gap. The germline gives CDR1 SGHTA, CDR2 FQGNSA. This CDR3 has 13 amino acids. The CDR3 DNA is TGTGCCAGCAGCTTAAAACAGTTCTACGAGCAGTACTTC. This gives the protein CASSLKQFYEQYF.

V is TRBV20-1 and J is TRBJ1-2; TRBD1 is a possible D gene (5 bases). This CDR3 has 13 residues. V was trimmed by 6 bases and J by 7 bases, leaving 18 bases between them. Germline values: CDR1 DFQATT, CDR2 SNEGSKA (reference sequence). The DNA of the CDR3 is TGCAGTGCACCGGGATGGGGCGATAGTGGCTACACCTTC. This gives the protein CSAPGWGDSGYTF.

Concerning this clonotype: A much more abundant neighbour one base away suggests this may be a read error. The J gene is TRBJ2-2, the V gene TRBV7-2; D call uncertain. V lost 3 bases, J lost 1 base, and 6 bases lay in between. This CDR3 is built from 14 residues. Germline V gene data show CDR1 as SGHTA and CDR2 as FQGNSA. The DNA of the CDR3 is TGTGCCAGCAGCTTTTGGGTGAACACCGGGGAGCTGTTTTTT. Residues: CASSFWVNTGELFF.

Details on this clonotype: Its ends do not fully match the called genes, so a read error is possible. The V call is TRBV11-2, the J call TRBJ2-7; TRBD2 agrees at 13 bases. The CDR3 sequence is 15 residues long. Looked up from germline, CDR1 is SGHAT and CDR2 is FQNNGV. The CDR3 region is CVSSRGLAGTYEQYF. DNA for the CDR3: TGTGTCAGCAGCCGGGGACTAGCGGGAACCTACGAGCAGTACTTC.

V and J are TRBV12-3 or TRBV12-4 and TRBJ2-5, with D possibly matching TRBD1 (6 bases). Trimming pared 6 bases from V and 3 bases from J, leaving 11 bases between. CDR3 length: 13 residues. The CDR3 loop reads CASSPRGEETQYF. In DNA, the CDR3 is TGTGCCAGCAGCCCCAGGGGAGAAGAGACCCAGTACTTC.

The genes are TRBV7-9 and TRBJ1-2; 7 bases match TRBD1. The V segment lost 5 bases and the J segment 7 bases; nucleotides outside the gene matches: 10. Looked up from germline, CDR1 is SEHNR and CDR2 is FQNEAQ (reference sequence). This CDR3 is built from 14 residues. The CDR3 DNA reads as TGTGCCAGCAGCCGAGACAGGGCCTCCTTTGGCTACACCTTC. As protein: CASSRDRASFGYTF. Full variable domain (outside the CDR3, taken from reference TRBV7-9 and TRBJ1-2): DTGVSQNPRHKITKRGQNVTFRCDPISEHNRLYWYRQTLGQGPEFLTYFQNEAQLEKSRLLSDRFSAERPKGSFSTLEIQRTEQGDSAMYLCASSRDRASFGYTFGSGTRLTVV.

This rearrangement joins TRBV7-9 to TRBJ1-1; weak D call: TRBD1 (5 bases). The CDR3 length is 14 residues. Germline assignment: CDR1 SEHNR and CDR2 FQNEAQ (reference sequence). The V gene lost 8 bases and the J gene lost 1 base, with 14 bases spanning the gap. The CDR3 sequence: CASVARGGNTEAFF. In nucleotides, the CDR3 is TGTGCCAGCGTGGCTCGGGGGGGGAACACTGAAGCTTTCTTT.

The rearrangement links TRBV5-1 to TRBJ2-5; 7 bases are a match to TRBD1. CDR3 size: 14 residues. The V and J ends lost 5 bases and 3 bases, in that order; junction bases with no gene match: 7. The germline V gene has CDR1 SGHRS and CDR2 YFSETQ. The CDR3 is CASRLGQQKETQYF. The DNA for the CDR3 is TGCGCCAGCAGACTGGGACAGCAGAAAGAGACCCAGTACTTC.

This clonotype was counted a few times. This chain links TRBV7-2 with TRBJ2-1; D is unresolved. The ends were cut back, 7 bases at V and 7 bases at J, with 8 bases in the middle. Looked up from germline, CDR1 is SGHTA and CDR2 is FQGNSA. This CDR3 region has 11 residues. CDR3 residues: CASTGENEQFF. The CDR3 nucleotides read TGTGCCAGCACTGGTGAGAATGAGCAGTTCTTC.

Ten or more counts support this clonotype. The chain joins TRBV5-5 to TRBJ2-2; TRBD2 is a possible D gene (6 bases). V was clipped by 4 bases and J by 0 bases, with 10 bases between them. Germline V CDR1 and CDR2: SGHKS, YYEKEE (reference sequence). The CDR3 consists of 15 residues. The CDR3 loop reads CASSQTSANTGELFF. The CDR3, as DNA: TGTGCCAGCAGCCAGACTAGTGCGAACACCGGGGAGCTGTTTTTT. Full variable domain (remainder filled in from reference TRBV5-5 and TRBJ2-2): DAGVTQSPTHLIKTRGQQVTLRCSPISGHKSVSWYQQVLGQGPQFIFQYYEKEERGRGNFPDRFSARQFPNYSSELNVNALLLGDSALYLCASSQTSANTGELFFGEGSRLTVL.

This clonotype was detected only a few times. The gene calls are TRBV20-1 and TRBJ1-5, with TRBD1 identical over 7 bases. With V trimmed by 2 bases and J by 6 bases, 7 bases remained unmatched. The CDR3 spans 14 residues. Germline CDR1 and CDR2: DFQATT and SNEGSKA (reference sequence). CDR3 loop: CSARRGPGGQPQHF. The CDR3 DNA is TGCAGTGCTAGAAGGGGGCCTGGAGGTCAGCCCCAGCATTTT.

The rearrangement joins TRBV11-1 to TRBJ2-2; D remains ambiguous. V was cut by 5 bases and J by 4 bases, with 11 bases left in between. From germline, CDR1 is SGHAT and CDR2 FQDESV (reference sequence). The CDR3 has 14 residues. CDR3 region: CASSRPLGTGELFF. The DNA of the CDR3 is TGTGCCAGCAGCCGACCCCTCGGCACCGGGGAGCTGTTTTTT. Full variable domain (missing parts from reference TRBV11-1 and TRBJ2-2): EAEVAQSPRYKITEKSQAVAFWCDPISGHATLYWYRQILGQGPELLVQFQDESVVDDSQLPKDRFSAERLKGVDSTLKIQPAELGDSAMYLCASSRPLGTGELFFGEGSRLTVL.

The sample holds a few counts of this clonotype. The chain couples TRBV5-1 to TRBJ2-1; 12 bases map to TRBD2. The CDR3 is 20 residues long. Germline values: CDR1 SGHRS, CDR2 YFSETQ. V lost 0 bases, J lost 0 bases, and 10 bases stayed unmatched. The CDR3 DNA sequence: TGCGCCAGCAGCTTGGCCGCTAGCGGGAGGGAACGTCGCTCCTACAATGAGCAGTTCTTC. Its translation is CASSLAASGRERRSYNEQFF.

The table lists this clonotype with a few counts. The chain is built from TRBV28 and TRBJ1-5, with D uncertain. The CDR3 totals 15 residues. Trimming left V 6 bases short and J 0 bases short, with 12 bases between. CDR1 MDHEN and CDR2 SYDVKM come from the germline V gene. The CDR3 loop reads CASSQLIYSNQPQHF. In nucleotides, the CDR3 is TGTGCCAGCAGCCAGTTAATTTATAGCAATCAGCCCCAGCATTTT.

This clonotype has a count of ten or more. The chain's CDR3 is CSVSNAKTQYF. The CDR3 DNA is TGCAGCGTTAGTAACGCGAAGACCCAGTACTTC. V and J are TRBV29-1 and TRBJ2-5; D remains ambiguous. This CDR3 spans 11 amino acids. The ends were cut back, 5 bases at V and 6 bases at J, with 10 bases in the middle. Germline CDR1 and CDR2: SQVTM and ANQGSEA.

J is TRBJ2-7 and V is TRBV2; either TRBD1 or TRBD2 may supply D (5 bases each). CDR1 is SNHLY, CDR2 FYNNEI, per germline. V lost 2 bases and J lost 3, with 14 bases in between. The CDR3 runs to 15 residues. This chain's CDR3 is CASSERYGAGYEQYF. The DNA for the CDR3 is TGTGCCAGCAGTGAAAGGTACGGGGCTGGCTACGAGCAGTACTTC.

The J gene is TRBJ2-7, the V gene TRBV12-3 or TRBV12-4; TRBD1 or TRBD2 may be the D gene (5 bases each). V lost 4 bases to trimming and J lost 2 bases, with 12 bases between them. The CDR3 has 14 residues. CDR3 loop: CASSSGRGTYEQYF. The CDR3 DNA sequence: TGTGCCAGCAGTTCGGGAAGGGGTACCTACGAGCAGTACTTC.

The V call is TRBV3-1, the J call TRBJ1-2; possible D gene TRBD1, 6 bases. The V end lost 2 bases, the J end lost 2 bases, and 15 bases lay between the germline ends. Germline CDR1 is LGHDT and CDR2 is YNNKEL (reference sequence). This CDR3 region has 16 residues. CDR3 region: CASSQNGLQGNYGYTF. As DNA, the CDR3 is TGTGCCAGCAGCCAAAACGGCTTACAGGGAAACTATGGCTACACCTTC.

This sequence joins TRBV29-1 and TRBJ2-1; 9 bases are shared with TRBD2. V was clipped by 1 base and J by 5 bases; unmatched bases: 15. Germline-derived CDR1 and CDR2 are SQVTM and ANQGSEA. This CDR3 has 18 amino acids. The CDR3 protein is CSVEGRQFLAGGHNEQFF. CDR3 sequence (DNA): TGCAGCGTTGAAGGGCGCCAATTTTTGGCGGGAGGGCACAATGAGCAGTTCTTC.

The V gene is TRBV28, the J gene TRBJ2-1; TRBD2 matches at 10 bases. CDR1 MDHEN and CDR2 SYDVKM come from the germline V gene. The CDR3 consists of 17 residues. Losses at the gene ends were 7 bases for V and 3 bases for J; bases not matched to a gene: 12. CDR3 nucleotide sequence: TGTGCCAGCAAGAATTTACTAGCGGGAATGGGCTACAATGAGCAGTTCTTC. This gives the protein CASKNLLAGMGYNEQFF.

This rearrangement joins TRBV5-1 to TRBJ2-5; 11 positions match TRBD1. The ends lost 4 bases at V and 5 bases at J; junction bases unmatched: 7. From germline, CDR1 is SGHRS and CDR2 YFSETQ. CDR3 length: 15 residues. This CDR3 is CASSRTGQGAETQYF. The CDR3 DNA reads TGCGCCAGCAGCAGGACCGGACAGGGGGCCGAGACCCAGTACTTC. Full variable domain (missing parts from reference TRBV5-1 and TRBJ2-5): KAGVTQTPRYLIKTRGQQVTLSCSPISGHRSVSWYQQTPGQGLQFLFEYFSETQRNKGNFPGRFSGRQFSNSRSEMNVSTLELGDSALYLCASSRTGQGAETQYFGPGTRLLVL.

CDR3 nucleotide sequence: TGTGCCAGCAGTTACGGGGGTTATAGCAATCAGCCCCAGCATTTT. It codes for CASSYGGYSNQPQHF. The V gene is TRBV6-2 or TRBV6-3, the J gene TRBJ1-5; D is perhaps TRBD1 (5 bases). CDR1 is MNHEY, CDR2 SVGEGT, per germline. The V and J ends lost 2 bases and 0 bases respectively, with 8 bases between them. The CDR3 is made up of 15 amino acids.

This clonotype has only a few counts. The final CDR3 position lacks the conserved phenylalanine or tryptophan, pointing to a likely read error. This chain connects TRBV24-1 to TRBJ1-5, with 8 bases aligning to TRBD1. Germline V lookup: CDR1 KGHDR, CDR2 SFDVKD. Trimming removed 3 bases from V and 4 bases from J; junction bases left unmatched: 4. This CDR3 has 15 residues. Written as DNA, the CDR3 is TGTGCCACCAGTGATGGGGACAGGCCTAATCAGCCCCAGCATTCT. This gives the protein CATSDGDRPNQPQHS.

The rearrangement joins TRBV10-3 to TRBJ2-7, with 16 bases identical to TRBD2. This CDR3 has 15 residues. Germline CDR1 ENHRY, CDR2 SYGVKD. J gave up 6 bases and V 4 bases, and 3 bases lay outside the gene matches. The CDR3 DNA reads as TGTGCCATCAGTGGGGGACTAGCGGGAGGGAGCGAGCAGTACTTC. Protein sequence: CAISGGLAGGSEQYF.

The chain recombines TRBV24-1 with TRBJ2-1, with a possible D match to TRBD2 (6 bases). This CDR3 contains 15 residues. Trimming left V 5 bases short and J 0 bases short, with 10 bases between. Germline CDR1 and CDR2: KGHDR and SFDVKD. The CDR3 loop reads CATSAAGSSYNEQFF. In nucleotides, the CDR3 is TGTGCCACCAGTGCGGCGGGGAGCTCCTACAATGAGCAGTTCTTC.